This T cell receptor beta chain was retrieved from a study of T cell responses to AZD1222 COVID-19 vaccine (dated by TCRdb to the early 2020s). At the level of the whole study: AZD1222 recipients with second doses at about 4 weeks or about 12 weeks were pooled, because spike-specific TCR depth and breadth did not differ between schedules. TCR sequencing was performed for about 240 trial participants, of whom about 200 were given two doses of AZD1222 and around 25 were given two doses of MenACWY control vaccine. Enrollment into the trials was organized by age into subgroups of 18-55, 56-69 and 70-plus years, and those subgroups contained roughly 150, 30 and 60 TCR-sequenced participants, respectively.

A note on this clone: Its specific antigen is unknown. Base qualities are not at hand, and no much larger clone is one base apart.

Taken from the germline V gene (reference sequence), the CDR1 and CDR2 loops are SEHNR and FQNEAQ. The V end loses 4 bases and the J end loses 5 bases, and a stretch of 18 bases separates them. The CDR3 holds 16 amino acids from the cysteine to the phenylalanine. The DNA shown is the 48-base CDR3, in frame from base 1. The CDR3 regions of human TCRbeta chains were analyzed by immunosequencing. For the original study's pipeline: TCRs in the repertoires were matched against a reference library of SARS-CoV-2-specific TCRs that had been generated with the MIRA antigen-specificity platform. Breadth meant the fraction of unique TCRs that were SARS-CoV-2-associated, whereas depth meant the fraction of total T cells that were SARS-CoV-2-associated. Using the MIRA data, each spike-specific TCR was mapped to the spike region that the TCR reacts to and placed in a CD4 or CD8 class. Log10-transformed breadth and depth values were compared by one-way ANOVA with Sidak's multiple comparisons tests. This immuneACCESS table, as held by TCRdb, lists in-frame sequences with V and J called but not all clones. Of the missing ones, under half trace to an unresolved V gene in checked studies; the others have no known cause. The V and J calls and clone size were taken over from that table, and D and trimming were inferred from the DNA. This sample holds tens of thousands of clones; around 90% were observed only once. The biggest ten clones account for around 2.2% of the sample.

Results and caveats for the whole study, not just this receptor: Reportedly, close to half of the unique spike-specific TCRs recognized epitopes lying outside the regions that are mutated in the B.1.351 and B.1.1.7 variants. Participants were mostly white British, with more females than males. The authors suggested clonal diversity may have been underestimated. Conclusions about previously exposed vaccinees are limited, since just six AZD1222 recipients were seropositive for SARS-CoV-2 at baseline. CD4 TCRs associated with the vaccine covered the entire spike protein, and the dominant responses were in regions 160-218 and 743-854. The 56-69-year group was small, and its depth increase did not reach significance, likely because of low power. No day 14 peak-response samples were available, so repertoires were characterized only after the peak T cell response. A significant rise in spike-specific TCR breadth and depth was observed after two AZD1222 doses relative to day 0 and relative to MenACWY recipients.

Explained via the paper, the time point label denotes: baseline before first vaccination. Vaccinee samples were obtained from the UK trials COV001 and COV002, which included a single-blind randomized controlled phase 2/3 trial of AZD1222 (ChAdOx1 nCoV-19) in healthy adults. Trial participant PBMC samples were collected at day 0 and day 28 after the second dose for TCRbeta chain sequencing. This sequence uses TRBV7-9 and TRBJ2-1; the D gene is perhaps TRBD1, from 6 matching bases. This receptor was identified in an adult in good health. The material was peripheral blood, obtained on day 0 of AZD1222 vaccination. The nucleotide sequence is TGTGCCAGCAGCTCAACTAAGACAGGCGGCGACAATGAGCAGTTCTTC. Its protein product is CASSSTKTGGDNEQFF.